Shown below are 5 T cell receptor beta chains from a single sample sequenced in a study of early T cells in non-severe SARS-CoV-2 infection (dated by TCRdb to 2020 to 2023). Receptor amplification or capture employed 5' RACE. Sequencing relied on a NextSeq 500. In TCRdb, the public reads were trimmed at Q25 with fastp and aligned with MiXCR, with productive beta chains retained. Rows are unified per CDR3 protein, each entry keeping the most common DNA and genes. This sample gives about 57,000 distinct CDR3 sequences in total; 8.5% to 10% of them show up just once. The ten largest account for 8% to 9% of the sample. Input material: whole blood. The origin of the receptors is an adult who was a healthcare worker with PCR-confirmed SARS-CoV-2 infection or an uninfected control (not recorded which).

This clonotype was counted ten times or more. The chain recombines TRBV20-1 with TRBJ1-2; maybe TRBD1 (6 bases). Germline-derived CDR1 and CDR2 are DFQATT and SNEGSKA (reference sequence). V was clipped by 8 bases and J by 8 bases, with 24 bases between them. The CDR3 runs 14 residues. DNA for the CDR3: TGCAGTTCAACAACAGGGACCGGGGCAAAAGGCTACACCTTC. Encoded protein: CSSTTGTGAKGYTF.

This clonotype was observed a handful of times. The chain uses TRBV24-1 and TRBJ2-1, with 10 positions matching TRBD2. The CDR3 totals 18 residues. Germline-derived CDR1 and CDR2 are KGHDR and SFDVKD. J was trimmed by 0 bases and V by 4 bases; bases with no gene match: 8. The CDR3 loop is CATSDQLPSGSSYNEQFF. CDR3 in DNA: TGTGCCACCAGTGACCAACTTCCTAGCGGGAGCTCCTACAATGAGCAGTTCTTC.

The sample holds a few counts of this clonotype. The J gene is TRBJ1-1, the V gene TRBV11-2, with D maybe TRBD1 (5 bases). V lost 0 bases to trimming and J lost 1 base, with 12 bases between them. Germline CDR1 is SGHAT and CDR2 is FQNNGV. This CDR3 spans 16 amino acids. The DNA for the CDR3 is TGTGCCAGCAGCTTAGAGAGGGGACGGCCGAACACTGAAGCTTTCTTT. Translating gives CASSLERGRPNTEAFF.

Only one count was recorded for this clonotype. The chain is built from TRBV3-1 and TRBJ1-4; no firm D call. The CDR3 extends over 14 amino acids. Germline loops: CDR1 LGHDT, CDR2 YNNKEL (reference sequence). The ends were cut back, 5 bases at V and 5 bases at J, with 12 bases in the middle. DNA for the CDR3: TGTGCCAGCAGCACATGGACGACGAATGAAAAACTGTTTTTT. Protein: CASSTWTTNEKLFF.

Ten or more counts support this clonotype. This sequence joins TRBV7-9 and TRBJ2-1; tentatively, D is TRBD2 (6 bases). Trimming pared 5 bases from V and 0 bases from J, leaving 14 bases between. CDR3 size: 16 residues. CDR1 and CDR2 from the germline V gene are SEHNR and FQNEAQ (reference sequence). The CDR3: CASSLSGLSSYNEQFF. The CDR3 coding sequence is TGTGCCAGCAGCCTAAGCGGGCTGAGCTCCTACAATGAGCAGTTCTTC.